This paragraph reports one T cell receptor (beta chain). Trimming removed 1 base at V and 0 bases at J, with 16 bases between. The CDR3 consists of 17 residues. Germline CDR1 reads MRHNA; CDR2 reads SNTAGT. This record comes from a study of cytomegalovirus exposure and HLA in healthy donors. Assay used: immunoSEQ multiplex PCR; TCRdb lists only in-frame clones, some missing. The sample yields more than 55,000 clones, around 90% seen once. Sequenced: PBMCs. The sequence came from a woman under 30 in good health and CMV-seronegative. The chain has TRBV6-4 and TRBJ2-7; possibly TRBD2 for D (6 bases). The CDR3 loop is CASSDWDSRPSSYEQYF. The CDR3 DNA reads as TGTGCCAGCAGTGACTGGGACTCTAGGCCAAGCTCCTACGAGCAGTACTTC.